The count of the clone carrying this TCR beta chain is one. As yet, its antigen is unknown. These data come from a study of post-analysis software for immune sequencing data. With 7 bases clipped from V and 3 bases from J, the junction kept 7 bases outside the gene matches. The length of the CDR3 is 14 residues. TCR beta libraries were prepared from cDNA with unique molecular identifiers. TCRdb fed the PCR reads into MiXCR, producing one record per CDR3 protein. There are around 700,000 distinct CDR3 sequences in the sample; approximately 60% occur only once, and roughly 10% lies in the top ten. Study-wide results and caveats: TRBV5-6, TRBV5-1 and TRBV20-1 belonged to a set of a few TRBV segments that were more frequent in patients than controls.

The receptor's source is a girl aged 2-10 years with multiple sclerosis. Sequences were obtained from blood. The V call is TRBV12-3 or TRBV12-4, the J call TRBJ1-2; 8 bases align to TRBD1. CDR3 bases: TGTGCCAGCATCCCAGGACAGGGACACTATGGCTACACCTTC. As protein: CASIPGQGHYGYTF.